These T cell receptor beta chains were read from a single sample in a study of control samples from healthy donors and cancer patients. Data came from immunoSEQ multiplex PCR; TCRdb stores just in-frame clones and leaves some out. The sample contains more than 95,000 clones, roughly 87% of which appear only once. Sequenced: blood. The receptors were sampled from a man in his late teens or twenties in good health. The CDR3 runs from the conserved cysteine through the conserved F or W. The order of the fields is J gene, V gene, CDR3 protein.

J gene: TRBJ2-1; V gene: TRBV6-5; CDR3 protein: CASSYGAGGPNEQFF
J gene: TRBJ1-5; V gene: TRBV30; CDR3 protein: CAWRRSGGNQPQHF
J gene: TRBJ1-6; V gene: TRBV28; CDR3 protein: CASRYRDRAVSPLHF
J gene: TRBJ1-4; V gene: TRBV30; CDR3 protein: CAWSVNPGLNEKLFF
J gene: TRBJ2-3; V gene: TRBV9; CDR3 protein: CASSVLGASTDTQYF
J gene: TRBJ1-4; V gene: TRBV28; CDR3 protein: CASSSGNEKLFF
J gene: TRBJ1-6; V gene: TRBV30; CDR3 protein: CAWNILGGNSPLHF
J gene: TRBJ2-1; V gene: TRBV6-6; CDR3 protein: CASTRYRGVSYNEQFF
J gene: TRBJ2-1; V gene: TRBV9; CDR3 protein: CASSVLAGGEQFF
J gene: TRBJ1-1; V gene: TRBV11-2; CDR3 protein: CASSLTGGNTEAFF
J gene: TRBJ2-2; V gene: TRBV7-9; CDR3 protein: CAPDSGQLITGELFF
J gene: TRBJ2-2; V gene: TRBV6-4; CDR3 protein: CASSGTSGSSGGELFF
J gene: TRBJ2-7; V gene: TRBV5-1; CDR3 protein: CASSSSTGTSYEQYF
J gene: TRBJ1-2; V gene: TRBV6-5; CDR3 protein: CASSIGTGAEGYTF
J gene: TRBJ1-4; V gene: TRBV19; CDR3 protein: CASSISGGAGNEKLFF
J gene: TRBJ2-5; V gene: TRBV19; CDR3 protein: CASNPRGTSGRADRYKETQYF
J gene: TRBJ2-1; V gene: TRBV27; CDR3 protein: CASSLGTRPNEQFF
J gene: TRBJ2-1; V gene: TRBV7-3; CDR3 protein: CASSLSGTNDEQFF
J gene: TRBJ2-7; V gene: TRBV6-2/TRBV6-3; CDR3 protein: CASSLREGLSYEQYF
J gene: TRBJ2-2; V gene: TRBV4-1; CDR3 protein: CASSHAGSLNTGELFF
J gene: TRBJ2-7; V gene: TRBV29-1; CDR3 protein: CSVPLGQSYEQYF
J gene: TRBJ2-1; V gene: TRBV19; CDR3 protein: CASRAQGQAYNEQFF
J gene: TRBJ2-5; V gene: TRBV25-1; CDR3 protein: CASSEGSGETQYF
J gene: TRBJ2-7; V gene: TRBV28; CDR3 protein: CASSLWGQGSYEQYF
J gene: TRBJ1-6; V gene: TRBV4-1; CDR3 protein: CASSQDRGRTVPLHF
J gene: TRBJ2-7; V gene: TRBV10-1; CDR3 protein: CASSEGMAYEQYF